Sequencing of this T cell receptor beta chain was carried out in a study of shared clonotypes between healthy human individuals. The ends were cut back, 3 bases at V and 1 base at J, with 12 bases in the middle. CDR1 KGHSH and CDR2 LQKENI come from the germline V gene. This CDR3 has 16 amino acids. TCRdb's table, derived via immunoSEQ multiplex PCR, lists solely in-frame clones and lacks some. The profile shows about 1.1 million clones, more than 75% of them singletons. V is TRBV18 and J is TRBJ2-2, with no clear D. Material: memory CD4+ T cells from PBMCs. As for subset: CD45RA-negative fraction. The sequence was obtained from a man in his late teens or twenties in good health. Some clones in this sample may be carry-over from other donors' samples. The CDR3 nucleotides read TGTGCCAGCTCACCCTATACCCCGCAGAACACCGGGGAGCTGTTTTTT. This gives the protein CASSPYTPQNTGELFF. The whole variable domain, filled in from reference TRBV18 and TRBJ2-2, reads NAGVMQNPRHLVRRRGQEARLRCSPMKGHSHVYWYRQLPEEGLKFMVYLQKENIIDESGMPKERFSAEFPKEGPSILRIQQVVRGDSAAYFCASSPYTPQNTGELFFGEGSRLTVL.